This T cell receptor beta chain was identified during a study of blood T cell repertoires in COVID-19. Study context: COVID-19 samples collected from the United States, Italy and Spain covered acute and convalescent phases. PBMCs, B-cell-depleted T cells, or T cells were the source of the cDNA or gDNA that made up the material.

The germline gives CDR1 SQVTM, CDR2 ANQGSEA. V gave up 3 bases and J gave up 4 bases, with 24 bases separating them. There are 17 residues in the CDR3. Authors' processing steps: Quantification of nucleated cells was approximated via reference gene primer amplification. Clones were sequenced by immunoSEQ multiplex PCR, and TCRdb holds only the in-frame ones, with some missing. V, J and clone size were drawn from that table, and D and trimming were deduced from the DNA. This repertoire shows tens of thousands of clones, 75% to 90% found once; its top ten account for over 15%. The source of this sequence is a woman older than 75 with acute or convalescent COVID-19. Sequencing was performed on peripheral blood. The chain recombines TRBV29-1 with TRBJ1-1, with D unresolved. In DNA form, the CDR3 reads TGCAGCGTTGACAAACCGGGAAATCCTTTTCCGGGCACTGAAGCTTTCTTT. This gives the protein CSVDKPGNPFPGTEAFF.